These 18 T cell receptor beta chains originate from one sample sequenced in a study of cytomegalovirus exposure and HLA in healthy donors. Primers: 60 Vbeta forward and 13 Jbeta reverse. The protocol was immunoSEQ multiplex PCR, while the TCRdb copy is restricted to in-frame clones and leaves out a portion. The data show roughly 100,000 clones, 83% seen once. What was sequenced was PBMCs. Receptors were obtained from a middle-aged man in good health and CMV-seronegative.

This chain joins TRBV27 and TRBJ1-2; TRBD1 aligns across 7 bases. The CDR3 sequence is 14 residues long. The germline V gene has CDR1 MNHEY and CDR2 SMNVEV (reference sequence). Trimming took 2 bases from V and 5 from J; bases not matched to a gene: 5. The CDR3 loop reads CASSLSHRGYGYTF. In DNA, the CDR3 is TGTGCCAGCAGTTTAAGTCACAGGGGTTATGGCTACACCTTC.

The chain is built from TRBV27 and TRBJ2-5; D might be TRBD2 (7 bases). The assigned J gene may be wrong: the sequence end matches TRBJ2-7 better. From germline, CDR1 is MNHEY and CDR2 SMNVEV (reference sequence). There are 16 residues in the CDR3. Here the CDR3 reads CASSWGAGGGTYEQYF. CDR3 bases: TGTGCCAGCAGTTGGGGGGCTGGGGGGGGGACCTACGAGCAGTACTTC.

This clone appeared a single time. The chain couples TRBV19 to TRBJ1-1, with no clear D. This CDR3 is 13 amino acids long. Germline V gives CDR1 LNHDA, CDR2 SQIVND (reference sequence). Trimming pared 7 bases from V and 0 bases from J, leaving 9 bases between. CDR3 bases: TGTGCCAGTACCTCCCAGGTGAACACTGAAGCTTTCTTT. Protein product: CASTSQVNTEAFF.

The rearrangement links TRBV7-8 to TRBJ2-5; possible D gene TRBD2, 6 bases. V was trimmed by 5 bases and J by 2 bases, leaving 21 bases between them. This CDR3 has 17 amino acids. CDR1 is SGHVS, CDR2 FQNEAQ, per germline. CDR3 protein: CASSTPSGPSVQETQYF. In nucleotides, the CDR3 is TGTGCCAGCAGCACCCCTTCCGGGCCTAGCGTACAAGAGACCCAGTACTTC.

This clone was detected a few times. J is TRBJ1-2 and V is TRBV5-4, with D perhaps TRBD1 (6 bases). V lost 4 bases to trimming and J lost 3 bases, with 10 bases between them. This CDR3 has 13 residues. The germline V gene has CDR1 SGHNT and CDR2 YYREEE (reference sequence). CDR3 loop: CASSPDRDYGYTF. The CDR3 bases are TGTGCCAGCAGCCCGGACAGAGACTATGGCTACACCTTC.

This clone turned up a few times. The V call is TRBV6-5, the J call TRBJ1-1; no clear D gene. CDR1 and CDR2 from the germline V gene are MNHEY and SVGAGI. V was cut by 0 bases and J by 1 base, with 6 bases left in between. The CDR3 has 14 residues. The CDR3 reads CASSYSRSNTEAFF. The DNA of the CDR3 is TGTGCCAGCAGTTACTCGAGATCGAACACTGAAGCTTTCTTT.

The CDR3 spells CASRLGQGATNYGYTF. DNA for the CDR3: TGTGCCAGTAGATTAGGACAGGGGGCCACCAACTATGGCTACACCTTC. This chain links TRBV19 with TRBJ1-2; 11 bases fit TRBD1. Trimming cost V 6 bases and J 2 bases; bases outside gene matches: 8. The CDR3 is 16 amino acids. Germline V gene lookup returns CDR1 LNHDA and CDR2 SQIVND (reference sequence).

This clone was picked up a small number of times. This chain uses TRBV19 with TRBJ1-3; no clear D gene. This CDR3 has 14 amino acids. Germline V gives CDR1 LNHDA, CDR2 SQIVND (reference sequence). The V end lost 6 bases, the J end lost 0 bases, and 9 bases lay between the germline ends. The CDR3 spells CASRAASSGNTIYF. For the CDR3, the DNA is TGTGCCAGTAGGGCGGCTAGCTCTGGAAACACCATATATTTT.

This chain connects TRBV29-1 to TRBJ1-1, with TRBD1 matching over 8 bases. Germline V gives CDR1 SQVTM, CDR2 ANQGSEA. V shed 7 bases and J 4 bases; nucleotides not matched to a gene: 11. There are 14 residues in the CDR3. The DNA of the CDR3 is TGCAGCGGACTTCAGGGGGCAGGGGGCACTGAAGCTTTCTTT. It encodes CSGLQGAGGTEAFF.

The chain uses TRBV19 and TRBJ1-2, with D possibly being TRBD1 (6 bases). This CDR3 region has 13 residues. Looked up from germline, CDR1 is LNHDA and CDR2 is SQIVND (reference sequence). V shed 7 bases and J shed 3 bases, with 12 bases lying between them. CDR3 bases: TGTGCCAGTACCGCGGACAGATACTATGGCTACACCTTC. Translation gives CASTADRYYGYTF. Variable domain in full (rest from reference TRBV19 and TRBJ1-2): DGGITQSPKYLFRKEGQNVTLSCEQNLNHDAMYWYRQDPGQGLRLIYYSQIVNDFQKGDIAEGYSVSREKKESFPLTVTSAQKNPTAFYLCASTADRYYGYTFGSGTRLTVV.

The chain recombines TRBV11-3 with TRBJ1-2, with TRBD1 matching 7 bases. V shed 6 bases, J shed 2 bases, and the junction held 12 bases outside the gene matches. Germline values: CDR1 SGHNT, CDR2 YENEEA. The CDR3 length is 16 residues. For the CDR3, the DNA is TGTGCCAGCAGTTCAGCGGGAGGGGGCTGGAACTATGGCTACACCTTC. Translation: CASSSAGGGWNYGYTF.

The J gene is TRBJ2-2, the V gene TRBV5-1; D is uncertain. This CDR3 is 14 amino acids long. CDR1 SGHRS and CDR2 YFSETQ come from the germline V gene. Trimming removed 6 bases at V and 2 bases at J, with 11 bases between. In nucleotides, the CDR3 is TGCGCCAGCACAGAGACTGCAAACACCGGGGAGCTGTTTTTT. Translated: CASTETANTGELFF.

The rearrangement links TRBV9 to TRBJ1-1; D not certain. Per germline, CDR1 SGDLS and CDR2 YYNGEE. Between the trimmed V and J ends, which lost 2 bases and 1 base, there was a span of 6 bases. CDR3 length equals 13 residues. CDR3 bases: TGTGCCAGCAGCGTCGACACGAACACTGAAGCTTTCTTT. Protein product: CASSVDTNTEAFF. The full variable domain, in which reference TRBV9 and TRBJ1-1 provide the parts outside the CDR3, is DSGVTQTPKHLITATGQRVTLRCSPRSGDLSVYWYQQSLDQGLQFLIQYYNGEERAKGNILERFSAQQFPDLHSELNLSSLELGDSALYFCASSVDTNTEAFFGQGTRLTVV.

V usage is TRBV5-1 and J usage is TRBJ1-1; 7 bases agree with TRBD1. Trimming cost V 2 bases and J 6 bases; bases outside gene matches: 4. The CDR3 contains 13 residues. Germline assignment: CDR1 SGHRS and CDR2 YFSETQ. CDR3: CASSFQGEAEAFF. CDR3 nucleotides: TGCGCCAGCAGCTTTCAGGGGGAGGCTGAAGCTTTCTTT.

This clone was detected a few times. The chain has TRBV25-1 and TRBJ1-4, with D hard to call. V lost 9 bases, J lost 6 bases, and 11 bases lay in between. This CDR3 is 12 amino acids long. Germline-derived CDR1 and CDR2 are MGHDK and SYGVNS. The DNA of the CDR3 is TGTGCCAGTGATGACGGGGATGAAAAACTGTTTTTT. It specifies CASDDGDEKLFF.

The J gene is TRBJ1-1, the V gene TRBV4-1, with unresolved D. The germline V gene has CDR1 MGHRA and CDR2 YSYEKL. The CDR3 is 11 residues long. Trimming cost V 3 bases and J 8 bases, with 7 bases left between them. CDR3 nucleotide sequence: TGCGCCAGCAGCCACAGACAAGAAGCTTTCTTT. Encoded protein: CASSHRQEAFF.

The V call is TRBV20-1, the J call TRBJ2-7, with D perhaps matching TRBD1 (5 bases). The V end lost 7 bases, the J end lost 4 bases, and 11 bases lay between the germline ends. The CDR3 has 11 amino acids. The V gene's germline CDR1 is DFQATT and CDR2 SNEGSKA (reference sequence). This CDR3 reads CSVGELYEQYF. CDR3 nucleotide sequence: TGCAGTGTAGGGGAACTTTACGAGCAGTACTTC.

This clone was counted a single time. V is TRBV19 and J is TRBJ2-7; D remains unclear. The V end lost 3 bases, the J end lost 5 bases, and 8 bases lay between the germline ends. This CDR3 contains 12 residues. The V gene's germline CDR1 is LNHDA and CDR2 SQIVND (reference sequence). The CDR3 DNA follows: TGTGCCAGTAGTATGGCCCCACACGAGCAGTACTTC. Residues: CASSMAPHEQYF.